The 13 T cell receptor beta chains below were found in one sample sequenced in a study of graft-versus-host responses after intestinal transplantation. Using immunoSEQ multiplex PCR, the repertoire was profiled, and TCRdb retains in-frame clones only, with some absent. The table includes 77,000 or so clones, 92% detected once. Sequences were derived from PBMCs, sampled 98 days after intestinal transplantation. The receptor source for this set is a human patient who received an intestinal transplant, so some T cells may come from the graft donor.

As for this clone: The same CDR3 can be traced to other DNA sequences in this sample. The chain joins TRBV7-9 to TRBJ1-4; perhaps TRBD1 as D (6 bases). The CDR3 is 15 residues long. Germline CDR1 is SEHNR and CDR2 is FQNEAQ (reference sequence). V gave up 5 bases and J gave up 7 bases, with 17 bases separating them. CDR3 region: CASSTSGGRGEKLFF. DNA of the CDR3: TGTGCCAGCAGCACTAGTGGGGGCCGGGGTGAAAAACTGTTTTTT.

J is TRBJ2-7 and V is TRBV6-5, with a possible D match to TRBD1 (6 bases). The CDR3 consists of 14 residues. The V and J ends lost 2 bases and 3 bases respectively, with 11 bases between them. CDR1 and CDR2 (germline): MNHEY, SVGAGI. The CDR3 region is CASSYRDNIYEQYF. CDR3 coding DNA: TGTGCCAGCAGTTACAGGGACAACATCTACGAGCAGTACTTC.

This clone has just a few counts. The chain employs TRBV6-5 and TRBJ2-1, with TRBD1 identical over 7 bases. This CDR3 is 11 amino acids long. The V gene's germline CDR1 is MNHEY and CDR2 SVGAGI. V shed 5 bases and J 10 bases; nucleotides not matched to a gene: 2. CDR3 sequence: CASSTDREQFF. In nucleotides, the CDR3 is TGTGCCAGCAGTACGGACAGGGAGCAGTTCTTC.

The DNA for the CDR3 is TGCAGCGTTGAAGATTGGGGGTCTGTTACGGTCGGCGGCTACACCTTC. It yields the protein CSVEDWGSVTVGGYTF. The chain recombines TRBV29-1 with TRBJ1-2; D is perhaps TRBD1 (5 bases). Between the trimmed V and J ends, which lost 0 bases and 8 bases, there was a span of 22 bases. Per germline, CDR1 SQVTM and CDR2 ANQGSEA. The CDR3 loop spans 16 amino acids.

The chain carries TRBV29-1 and TRBJ2-7; 12 nucleotides line up with TRBD2. Trimming cost V 5 bases and J 0 bases; bases outside gene matches: 2. The CDR3 length is 14 residues. Germline V CDR1 and CDR2: SQVTM, ANQGSEA. For the CDR3, the DNA is TGCAGCGTTCTAGCGGGAGGGGACTCCTACGAGCAGTACTTC. Translating gives CSVLAGGDSYEQYF.

This clone was picked up one time. This chain connects TRBV20-1 to TRBJ2-3, with TRBD2 as a possible D gene (7 bases). Germline V gene lookup returns CDR1 DFQATT and CDR2 SNEGSKA (reference sequence). The CDR3 consists of 11 residues. The CDR3: CAAGATDTQYF. In DNA, the CDR3 is TGCGCGGCGGGGGCCACAGATACGCAGTATTTT.

The genes are TRBV10-2 and TRBJ2-7, with a tentative D call TRBD1 (6 bases). CDR3 length: 17 amino acids. The germline gives CDR1 WSHSY, CDR2 SAAADI. Trimming removed 0 bases at V and 0 bases at J, with 15 bases between. DNA of the CDR3: TGCGCCAGCAGTGAGTCAGGACAGATTCTACTCTCCTACGAGCAGTACTTC. It encodes CASSESGQILLSYEQYF.

V usage is TRBV23-1 and J usage is TRBJ1-4; D unresolved. TRBV23-1 is assigned to the ORF class and has an uncertain function. Trimming removed 3 bases from V and 5 bases from J, with 19 bases in between. This CDR3 region has 17 residues. CDR3 protein: CASSHSRTQPRNEKLFF. The CDR3 DNA reads TGCGCCAGCAGTCACTCAAGGACCCAGCCGCGAAATGAAAAACTGTTTTTT.

The chain recombines TRBV7-2 with TRBJ2-7; 7 positions match TRBD1. Germline-derived CDR1 and CDR2 are SGHTA and FQGNSA. This CDR3 has 15 amino acids. Trimming cost V 4 bases and J 2 bases; bases outside gene matches: 8. This CDR3 reads CASSSPDRPPYEQYF. In DNA form, the CDR3 reads TGTGCCAGCAGCTCACCGGACAGGCCCCCCTACGAGCAGTACTTC.

The chain employs TRBV7-3 and TRBJ2-1; 10 bases line up with TRBD2. J was trimmed by 5 bases and V by 1 base; bases with no gene match: 8. Germline assignment: CDR1 SGHTA and CDR2 FQGTGA. The CDR3 contains 17 residues. In DNA form, the CDR3 reads TGTGCCAGCAGCTTAATGGGAGGGCTAGCGGGGGACAATGAGCAGTTCTTC. It specifies CASSLMGGLAGDNEQFF.

V gene TRBV30 combines with J gene TRBJ2-5, with TRBD2 matching over 10 bases. Germline V gives CDR1 GTSNPN, CDR2 SVGIG (reference sequence). This CDR3 spans 13 amino acids. Trimming at V came to 3 bases and at J to 5 bases, leaving 3 bases not matched to a gene. DNA of the CDR3: TGTGCCTGGAGACTGACTAGCGGGGAGACCCAGTACTTC. Translating it yields CAWRLTSGETQYF.

This rearrangement joins TRBV6-5 to TRBJ2-3; no firm D call. This CDR3 spans 16 amino acids. Germline V gives CDR1 MNHEY, CDR2 SVGAGI. V lost 0 bases and J 4 bases, leaving 14 bases between the germline ends. The CDR3 region has the DNA TGTGCCAGCAGTTACTCGATGAAGTTAGAATCAGATACGCAGTATTTT. It codes for CASSYSMKLESDTQYF.

The chain joins TRBV2 to TRBJ1-6; D may be TRBD1 (5 bases). CDR3 length: 15 amino acids. Trimming took off 0 bases at V and 10 bases at J, with 13 bases between the two ends. In germline, CDR1 is SNHLY, CDR2 FYNNEI. The CDR3 bases are TGTGCCAGCAGTGAAGCAGGGGCCAGGCAGTCACCCCTCCACTTT. Translating it yields CASSEAGARQSPLHF.